This TCR beta chain is drawn from a study of CD8+CD57+ T cells in acquired aplastic anemia. Investigators profiled TCR beta VDJ and CDR3 from genomic DNA template. In TCRdb, the reads were re-called with MiXCR into one record per CDR3 protein. The sample holds about 200,000 distinct CDR3 sequences, 65% seen once. The germline V gene has CDR1 MGHRA and CDR2 YSYEKL. This CDR3 region has 18 residues. Trimming took off 0 bases at V and 7 bases at J, with 22 bases between the two ends. Note on this clonotype: Its specificity is not known.

The authors sequenced patients whose flow cytometry had shown CD8+CD57+ cell expansion. Among the patients, none had received any therapy at the time of blood sampling. Study-level results: Patients and healthy controls showed no significant CD8+ Simpson's diversity difference.

The rearrangement joins TRBV4-1 to TRBJ1-5; D perhaps matches TRBD1 (5 bases). What was sequenced was sorted CD4+, CD8+, or CD8+CD57+ T cells (not recorded which) from PBMCs. The clonotype comes from a human donor with aplastic anemia. The CDR3 coding sequence is TGCGCCAGCAGCCAAGAGGGGGGATTGGGTGAGTCAAGCCAGCCCCAGCATTTT. Translation: CASSQEGGLGESSQPQHF.